What follows describes a single T cell receptor (beta chain). Antigen unknown. It may be a read error: a sequence one base away is much more abundant. The authors ran a second PCR of 7 to 11 cycles using a sample-barcoded 5' primer and a J-beta primer mix. MiXCR was run by TCRdb on the 5' RACE reads, yielding one entry per CDR3 protein. This table holds hundreds of thousands of distinct CDR3 sequences, 40% to 45% found once. The record originates from a study of blood T cells in healthy people across ages. The study's findings and limits: CMV status of donors was not determined, possibly confounding expanded clonotype changes.

This CDR3 comprises 14 residues. Germline CDR1 MNHNY, CDR2 SVGAGI (reference sequence). Unmatched junction bases numbered 13, after V lost 5 bases and J lost 13 bases. The donors, healthy Caucasians from Russia, were aged about 6 to 90. PBMCs numbering at least 7 million were isolated per sample. The receptor's source is a woman aged 60-75 years in good health. The chain combines TRBV6-6 with TRBJ2-4, with 8 bases identical to TRBD1. Material: blood. The CDR3, as DNA: TGTGCCAGCAGTACTCCCCGGACAGGGCGTGAGCAGTACTTC. Protein sequence: CASSTPRTGREQYF.